The 29 T cell receptor beta chains given below trace back to one sample, sequenced in a study of blood T cell dynamics during melanoma immunotherapy. Indicated time point: pre-treatment baseline. Here immunoSEQ multiplex PCR was the method, and the copy in TCRdb shows in-frame clones only, minus some. The table records around 560 clones, around 79% of them present only once. The specimen was blood, collected from a patient treated with checkpoint blockade. Receptors were obtained from a human donor with melanoma. Some clones in this sample may be carry-over from other donors' samples.

The V and J genes are TRBV4-3 and TRBJ2-7; D is undetermined. The CDR3 runs 13 residues. Germline V gene lookup returns CDR1 LGHNA and CDR2 YSLEER. Trimming pared 1 base from V and 1 base from J, leaving 5 bases between. The CDR3 loop reads CASSQVVSYEQYF. In DNA, the CDR3 is TGCGCCAGCAGCCAAGTAGTGTCCTACGAGCAGTACTTC.

The J gene is TRBJ1-6, the V gene TRBV18; possible D gene TRBD1, 6 bases. Trimming shortened V by 3 bases and J by 6 bases, and 15 bases separated the two germline ends. The germline gives CDR1 KGHSH, CDR2 LQKENI. This CDR3 spans 16 amino acids. The CDR3 reads CASSPNRDIPNSPLHF. As DNA, the CDR3 is TGTGCCAGCTCACCCAACCGGGACATTCCTAATTCACCCCTCCACTTT.

The chain employs TRBV5-1 and TRBJ1-3; D gene unclear. The CDR3 extends over 16 amino acids. Trimming took 0 bases from V and 0 from J, leaving 10 bases between them. From germline, CDR1 is SGHRS and CDR2 YFSETQ. The CDR3 DNA sequence: TGCGCCAGCAGCTTGGCCACGGGCAACTCTGGAAACACCATATATTTT. Amino acids: CASSLATGNSGNTIYF.

The rearrangement uses TRBV5-4 and TRBJ1-1; D is ambiguous. V was shortened by 2 bases and J by 4 bases, with 9 bases between the two germline ends. The CDR3 has 13 residues. Germline V lookup: CDR1 SGHNT, CDR2 YYREEE (reference sequence). The CDR3 protein is CASSLNEPTEAFF. CDR3 sequence (DNA): TGTGCCAGCAGCTTAAATGAGCCCACTGAAGCTTTCTTT.

V gene TRBV5-1 combines with J gene TRBJ1-1; D call uncertain. The length of the CDR3 is 14 residues. Per the germline V gene, CDR1 is SGHRS and CDR2 is YFSETQ. Trimming cost V 4 bases and J 1 base, with 11 bases left between them. CDR3 sequence: CASSLLTGNTEAFF. CDR3 in DNA: TGCGCCAGCAGCCTACTAACCGGGAACACTGAAGCTTTCTTT.

The V and J genes are TRBV28 and TRBJ1-1; weak D call: TRBD1 (5 bases). This CDR3 is built from 15 residues. V was cut by 2 bases and J by 3 bases, with 13 bases left in between. Germline-derived CDR1 and CDR2 are MDHEN and SYDVKM. This CDR3 reads CASSLLHRGYTEAFF. Here the CDR3 DNA reads TGTGCCAGCAGTTTACTTCACCGGGGGTACACTGAAGCTTTCTTT. The full variable domain, rest sourced from reference TRBV28 and TRBJ1-1, is DVKVTQSSRYLVKRTGEKVFLECVQDMDHENMFWYRQDPGLGLRLIYFSYDVKMKEKGDIPEGYSVSREKKERFSLILESASTNQTSMYLCASSLLHRGYTEAFFGQGTRLTVV.

The chain recombines TRBV19 with TRBJ2-5, with D possibly being TRBD2 (7 bases). V was clipped by 7 bases and J by 5 bases, with 20 bases between them. Germline V gene data show CDR1 as LNHDA and CDR2 as SQIVND (reference sequence). The CDR3 spans 15 residues. The CDR3 protein is CASTPEGRGVETQYF. The CDR3 DNA sequence: TGTGCCAGTACTCCCGAAGGGAGGGGGGTGGAGACCCAGTACTTC.

Of note for this clone: The junction departs from germline at one end; a sequencing error may be responsible. The CDR3 sequence: CGPGTNYEKLFF. The CDR3 coding sequence is TGCGGGCCTGGGACCAATTATGAAAAACTGTTTTTT. The V and J genes are TRBV6-4 and TRBJ1-4; D may be TRBD1 (5 bases). CDR3 length: 12 amino acids. CDR1 MRHNA and CDR2 SNTAGT come from the germline V gene.

This sequence joins TRBV7-6 and TRBJ1-6, with unresolved D. This CDR3 contains 14 residues. Trimming took off 5 bases at V and 0 bases at J, with 5 bases between the two ends. Germline assignment: CDR1 SGHVS and CDR2 FNYEAQ. Here the CDR3 DNA reads TGTGCCAGCAGCCTGAGCTCCTATAATTCACCCCTCCACTTT. It specifies CASSLSSYNSPLHF.

The chain couples TRBV6-6 to TRBJ1-1; the D gene is possibly TRBD1 (5 bases). V was shortened by 2 bases and J by 4 bases, with 11 bases between the two germline ends. The CDR3 is 14 residues long. CDR1 and CDR2 from the germline V gene are MNHNY and SVGAGI (reference sequence). The CDR3 DNA is TGTGCCAGCAGTTACCGAGACAGTAGCACTGAAGCTTTCTTT. It yields the protein CASSYRDSSTEAFF.

V usage is TRBV7-2 and J usage is TRBJ2-1; D remains unclear. Trimming removed 1 base from V and 2 bases from J, with 9 bases in between. The germline CDR1 and CDR2 sequences are SGHTA and FQGNSA. This CDR3 is built from 15 residues. As DNA, the CDR3 is TGTGCCAGCAGCTTAGGGGTAGGACCCTACAATGAGCAGTTCTTC. Translated, it gives CASSLGVGPYNEQFF.

The DNA for the CDR3 is TGTGCCAGCAGCTTAAATGAGCCCACTGAAGCTTTCTTT. It translates to CASSLNEPTEAFF. The chain employs TRBV11-1 and TRBJ1-1; D ambiguous. Per germline, CDR1 SGHAT and CDR2 FQDESV (reference sequence). With 2 bases removed from V and 4 bases from J, the gap between germline ends came to 8 bases. The CDR3 runs 13 residues.

On this clone: The junction departs from the called germline gene at one end, perhaps through a read error. The sample holds other DNA sequences that translate to the same CDR3. The chain joins TRBV5-8 to TRBJ2-7; maybe TRBD2 (6 bases). CDR3 length equals 15 residues. Germline CDR1 reads SGHTS; CDR2 reads YDEGEE. CDR3 in amino acids: CASSQAGQGNEEQYF. CDR3 DNA sequence: TGCGCCAGCAGCCAGGCGGGGCAGGGAAATGAAGAGCAGTACTTC. Full variable domain (remainder filled in from reference TRBV5-8 and TRBJ2-7): EAGVTQSPTHLIKTRGQQATLRCSPISGHTSVYWYQQALGLGLQFLLWYDEGEERNRGNFPPRFSGRQFPNYSSELNVNALELEDSALYLCASSQAGQGNEEQYFGPGTRLTVT.

A few counts support this clone. The J gene is TRBJ1-6, the V gene TRBV5-4; TRBD1 aligns across 9 bases. CDR1 is SGHNT, CDR2 YYREEE, per germline (reference sequence). With 3 bases clipped from V and 7 bases from J, the junction kept 5 bases outside the gene matches. The CDR3 length is 15 residues. CDR3 DNA: TGTGCCAGCAGCTGGGACAGGGCTTTGAATTCACCCCTCCACTTT. This gives the protein CASSWDRALNSPLHF. The full variable domain, completed using reference TRBV5-4 and TRBJ1-6, is ETGVTQSPTHLIKTRGQQVTLRCSSQSGHNTVSWYQQALGQGPQFIFQYYREEENGRGNFPPRFSGLQFPNYSSELNVNALELDDSALYLCASSWDRALNSPLHFGNGTRLTVT.

This clone turned up a few times. The chain has TRBV19 and TRBJ2-3; 15 positions match TRBD2. Germline trimming cut 4 bases from V and 5 bases from J; bases unmatched to any gene: 7. This CDR3 is 17 amino acids long. Germline CDR1 and CDR2: LNHDA and SQIVND (reference sequence). DNA of the CDR3: TGTGCCAGTAGTACTCGGACTAGCGGGGGGGCAAGAGATACGCAGTATTTT. It encodes CASSTRTSGGARDTQYF.

This chain joins TRBV5-1 and TRBJ2-5; weak D call: TRBD1 (5 bases). Per germline, CDR1 SGHRS and CDR2 YFSETQ. The CDR3 is made up of 13 amino acids. V was pared by 4 bases and J by 2 bases, with 9 bases between. The CDR3 reads CASSPGMQETQYF. The CDR3 DNA reads as TGCGCCAGCAGCCCAGGGATGCAAGAGACCCAGTACTTC. Using reference TRBV5-1 and TRBJ2-5 for the parts outside the CDR3, the full variable domain is KAGVTQTPRYLIKTRGQQVTLSCSPISGHRSVSWYQQTPGQGLQFLFEYFSETQRNKGNFPGRFSGRQFSNSRSEMNVSTLELGDSALYLCASSPGMQETQYFGPGTRLLVL.

This chain connects TRBV5-1 to TRBJ2-2; TRBD1 matches at 10 bases. Germline V gene data show CDR1 as SGHRS and CDR2 as YFSETQ. The trim removed 3 bases at V and 5 bases at J, leaving 7 bases unmatched. This CDR3 is built from 16 residues. The CDR3 bases are TGCGCCAGCAGCTCGGGACAGGGGAAGTTAACCGGGGAGCTGTTTTTT. It is translated as CASSSGQGKLTGELFF. Based on the CDR3 plus reference TRBV5-1 and TRBJ2-2, the full variable domain is KAGVTQTPRYLIKTRGQQVTLSCSPISGHRSVSWYQQTPGQGLQFLFEYFSETQRNKGNFPGRFSGRQFSNSRSEMNVSTLELGDSALYLCASSSGQGKLTGELFFGEGSRLTVL.

This clone was seen a handful of times. The V and J genes are TRBV7-9 and TRBJ2-7; 8 bases are shared with TRBD2. This CDR3 region has 12 residues. Per the germline V gene, CDR1 is SEHNR and CDR2 is FQNEAQ (reference sequence). The V gene end was trimmed by 3 bases and the J gene end by 7 bases; junction bases not matched to a gene: 2. This chain's CDR3 is CASSFSGGEQYF. CDR3 nucleotide sequence: TGTGCCAGCAGCTTTTCGGGGGGGGAGCAGTACTTC. Drawing the rest from reference TRBV7-9 and TRBJ2-7, the complete variable domain is DTGVSQNPRHKITKRGQNVTFRCDPISEHNRLYWYRQTLGQGPEFLTYFQNEAQLEKSRLLSDRFSAERPKGSFSTLEIQRTEQGDSAMYLCASSFSGGEQYFGPGTRLTVT.

V and J are TRBV4-3 and TRBJ2-4, with 8 bases lining up with TRBD1. CDR1 is LGHNA, CDR2 YSLEER, per germline. The CDR3 contains 14 residues. The V and J ends lost 2 bases and 7 bases, in that order; junction bases with no gene match: 4. CDR3 DNA sequence: TGCGCCAGCAGCCAACCGGACAGGGAGAACATTCAGTACTTC. Its protein product is CASSQPDRENIQYF.

The V and J genes are TRBV9 and TRBJ2-1; 13 bases agree with TRBD2. The trim removed 3 bases at V and 9 bases at J, leaving 6 bases unmatched. The CDR3 spans 15 residues. CDR1 and CDR2 from the germline V gene are SGDLS and YYNGEE. The CDR3 DNA is TGTGCCAGCAGCGCACTAGCGGGGGGGCCGGGTGAGCAGTTCTTC. It codes for CASSALAGGPGEQFF. Full variable domain (missing parts from reference TRBV9 and TRBJ2-1): DSGVTQTPKHLITATGQRVTLRCSPRSGDLSVYWYQQSLDQGLQFLIQYYNGEERAKGNILERFSAQQFPDLHSELNLSSLELGDSALYFCASSALAGGPGEQFFGPGTRLTVL.

This sequence joins TRBV7-8 and TRBJ1-2; D remains unclear. Germline CDR1 and CDR2: SGHVS and FQNEAQ. CDR3 length: 15 amino acids. V was shortened by 5 bases and J by 0 bases, with 13 bases between the two germline ends. The CDR3 DNA sequence: TGTGCCAGCAGCACCGCCCCTTCAGCTAACTATGGCTACACCTTC. Residues: CASSTAPSANYGYTF.

This clone was counted between two and nine times. V gene TRBV4-1 combines with J gene TRBJ2-7, with a tentative D call TRBD2 (6 bases). The CDR3 length is 15 residues. V gave up 3 bases and J gave up 7 bases, with 19 bases separating them. CDR1 and CDR2 (germline): MGHRA, YSYEKL. The CDR3 bases are TGCGCCAGCAGCCAGGCGGGGCAGGGAAATGAAGAGCAGTACTTC. This encodes CASSQAGQGNEEQYF.

Turning to this clone: Given a far larger clone just one base away, this is likely a sequencing read error. This chain connects TRBV9 to TRBJ1-2, with TRBD1 matching 8 bases. CDR3 length equals 14 residues. The V gene's germline CDR1 is SGDLS and CDR2 YYNGEE. CDR3 residues: CACSTSGGRFGYTF. The CDR3 DNA reads as TGTGCCTGCAGCACTTCAGGGGGCCGGTTTGGCTACACCTTC. The full variable domain, in which reference TRBV9 and TRBJ1-2 provide the parts outside the CDR3, is DSGVTQTPKHLITATGQRVTLRCSPRSGDLSVYWYQQSLDQGLQFLIQYYNGEERAKGNILERFSAQQFPDLHSELNLSSLELGDSALYFCACSTSGGRFGYTFGSGTRLTVV.

The chain uses TRBV11-3 and TRBJ2-2; D is undetermined. Per germline, CDR1 SGHNT and CDR2 YENEEA. This CDR3 has 14 residues. Trimming removed 1 base from V and 5 bases from J, with 8 bases in between. The DNA of the CDR3 is TGTGCCAGCAGCTTAGTTGTGGGTACCGGGGAGCTGTTTTTT. It translates to CASSLVVGTGELFF.

This clone is categorized as hyperexpanded. The chain recombines TRBV27 with TRBJ2-2; D gene unclear. V lost 1 base to trimming and J lost 0 bases, with 15 bases between them. The CDR3 sequence is 18 residues long. Germline loops: CDR1 MNHEY, CDR2 SMNVEV (reference sequence). Here the CDR3 reads CASSLFPTTRPNTGELFF. CDR3 nucleotides: TGTGCCAGCAGTTTATTTCCTACGACGCGGCCGAACACCGGGGAGCTGTTTTTT.

The V call is TRBV9, the J call TRBJ1-1, with TRBD1 as a possible D gene (6 bases). The length of the CDR3 is 13 residues. CDR1 is SGDLS, CDR2 YYNGEE, per germline. Deletions cut 0 bases from V and 9 bases from J, with 12 bases between. The CDR3 sequence: CASSVGPGTKAFF. As DNA, the CDR3 is TGTGCCAGCAGCGTAGGCCCGGGGACAAAAGCTTTCTTT. Using reference TRBV9 and TRBJ1-1 for the parts outside the CDR3, the full variable domain is DSGVTQTPKHLITATGQRVTLRCSPRSGDLSVYWYQQSLDQGLQFLIQYYNGEERAKGNILERFSAQQFPDLHSELNLSSLELGDSALYFCASSVGPGTKAFFGQGTRLTVV.

The V call is TRBV19, the J call TRBJ1-5, with D uncertain. CDR3 length: 15 residues. Trimming pared 7 bases from V and 2 bases from J, leaving 15 bases between. Germline CDR1 and CDR2: LNHDA and SQIVND (reference sequence). CDR3 bases: TGTGCCAGTACCGGACCTTCGAACCGCAATCAGCCCCAGCATTTT. Protein: CASTGPSNRNQPQHF.

This clone was seen once. The chain carries TRBV11-2 and TRBJ2-1; TRBD1 matches 8 bases. The CDR3 has 16 amino acids. Germline lookup yields CDR1 SGHAT and CDR2 FQNNGV. J gave up 7 bases and V 5 bases, and 13 bases lay outside the gene matches. The CDR3 bases are TGTGCCAGCAGCCCAGTGGTCGGACAGGGACGGAATGAGCAGTTCTTC. Amino acids: CASSPVVGQGRNEQFF.

This clone was counted once. The chain employs TRBV2 and TRBJ2-7, with a weak D call TRBD2 (5 bases). The V end lost 7 bases, the J end lost 6 bases, and 16 bases lay between the germline ends. This CDR3 has 13 amino acids. Germline V gene sequence: CDR1 SNHLY, CDR2 FYNNEI. Here the CDR3 reads CASKVGVAGEQYF. The CDR3 DNA sequence: TGTGCCAGCAAAGTGGGTGTTGCGGGCGAGCAGTACTTC.